These T cell receptor beta chains were read from a single sample in a study of blood T cell repertoires in COVID-19. Sequencing was performed with immunoSEQ multiplex PCR; in TCRdb, only in-frame clones are kept and a portion is missing. The table has 250,000 or so clones, about 90% seen once. Material: peripheral blood. These receptor sequences come from a man older than 75 with acute or convalescent COVID-19. The CDR3 runs from the conserved cysteine through the conserved F or W. Fields, in order: clone size, D gene, J gene, V gene, CDR3 DNA, CDR3 protein. A D gene is named only where the DNA matches it firmly. The size field is filled for only some rows; it gives once, few, many or a size class.

abundance: once
d_gene: NA
j_gene: TRBJ2-1
v_gene: TRBV6-2/TRBV6-3
CDR3nt: TGTGCCAGCAGTTCCATTTTAGCGGTCTACAATGAGCAGTTCTTC
CDR3aa: CASSSILAVYNEQFF

abundance: NA
d_gene: NA
j_gene: TRBJ1-1
v_gene: TRBV19
CDR3nt: TGTGCCAGTAGCCCCTTTAACGCGTTTGGAGCTTTCTTT
CDR3aa: CASSPFNAFGAFF

abundance: NA
d_gene: NA
j_gene: TRBJ1-5
v_gene: TRBV21-1
CDR3nt: TGTGCCAGCAGCAAAGGCGACCGGGACAGGTGTGATAGCAATCAGCCCCAGCATTTT
CDR3aa: CASSKGDRDRCDSNQPQHF

abundance: few
d_gene: TRBD1
j_gene: TRBJ2-7
v_gene: TRBV14
CDR3nt: TGTGCCAGCAGCTTTCACCCAACAGGGGTAAGCGAGCAGTACTTC
CDR3aa: CASSFHPTGVSEQYF

abundance: NA
d_gene: TRBD2
j_gene: TRBJ2-2
v_gene: TRBV6-5
CDR3nt: TGTGCCAGCAGTCGACTAGCGGGGGGGTTTGAGGAGCTGTTTTTT
CDR3aa: CASSRLAGGFEELFF

abundance: NA
d_gene: TRBD2
j_gene: TRBJ2-5
v_gene: TRBV24-1
CDR3nt: TGTGCCACCAGTGATCCTCGCGGGGGACCGCCAGAGACCCAGTACTTC
CDR3aa: CATSDPRGGPPETQYF

abundance: NA
d_gene: TRBD1
j_gene: TRBJ2-6
v_gene: TRBV3-1/TRBV3-2
CDR3nt: TGTGCCAGCAGCCATCTCGACAGGGGGGCTGGGGCCAACGTCCTGACTTTC
CDR3aa: CASSHLDRGAGANVLTF

abundance: NA
d_gene: NA
j_gene: TRBJ2-7
v_gene: TRBV19
CDR3nt: TGTGCCAGTAGGGTGCAGGGGTCCTACGAGCAGTACTTC
CDR3aa: CASRVQGSYEQYF

abundance: NA
d_gene: TRBD2
j_gene: TRBJ2-7
v_gene: TRBV24-1
CDR3nt: TGTGCCACCAGTGATTTGGGGACTAGCGGGAACTACGAGCAGTACTTC
CDR3aa: CATSDLGTSGNYEQYF

abundance: NA
d_gene: NA
j_gene: TRBJ2-1
v_gene: TRBV5-1
CDR3nt: TGCGCCAGCAGGTTCCGGGACTCGTACAATGAGCAGTTCTTC
CDR3aa: CASRFRDSYNEQFF

abundance: once
d_gene: NA
j_gene: TRBJ1-1
v_gene: TRBV7-6
CDR3nt: TGTGCCAGCAGCCCTACGACAGGATTGGGGAACACTGAAGCTTTCTTT
CDR3aa: CASSPTTGLGNTEAFF

abundance: NA
d_gene: NA
j_gene: TRBJ1-2
v_gene: TRBV5-1
CDR3nt: TGCGCCAGCAGCTTGGACAGGGTTTCGAACTATGGCTACACCTTC
CDR3aa: CASSLDRVSNYGYTF

abundance: NA
d_gene: NA
j_gene: TRBJ2-5
v_gene: TRBV7-9
CDR3nt: TGTGCCAGCAGCCTCGCCGGGAGTCAAGAGACCCAGTACTTC
CDR3aa: CASSLAGSQETQYF

abundance: NA
d_gene: NA
j_gene: TRBJ1-2
v_gene: TRBV29-1
CDR3nt: TGCAGCGTTGAGCCCTATCGCCCAGGGCCTAACTATGGCTACACCTTC
CDR3aa: CSVEPYRPGPNYGYTF

abundance: NA
d_gene: NA
j_gene: TRBJ1-2
v_gene: TRBV12-3/TRBV12-4
CDR3nt: TGTGCCAGCAGTTTCACAGGGCCATATGGCTACACCTTC
CDR3aa: CASSFTGPYGYTF

abundance: NA
d_gene: TRBD2
j_gene: TRBJ2-3
v_gene: TRBV7-2
CDR3nt: TGTGCCAGCAGCTCACTAGCGGGAGTGGCAGATACGCAGTATTTT
CDR3aa: CASSSLAGVADTQYF

abundance: once
d_gene: NA
j_gene: TRBJ2-3
v_gene: TRBV4-1
CDR3nt: TGCGCCAGCAGCCTAAACTTTGAGTCAGGAACGGTTTTT
CDR3aa: CASSLNFESGTVF

abundance: NA
d_gene: NA
j_gene: TRBJ2-7
v_gene: TRBV7-2
CDR3nt: TGTGCCAGCAGCTTAGAGTCCGGACTGCTGTCCTACGAGCAGTACTTC
CDR3aa: CASSLESGLLSYEQYF

abundance: NA
d_gene: NA
j_gene: TRBJ1-1
v_gene: TRBV9
CDR3nt: TGTGCCAGCAGCGTAACCTCGGGGAACACTGAAGCTTTCTTT
CDR3aa: CASSVTSGNTEAFF

abundance: NA
d_gene: NA
j_gene: TRBJ2-2
v_gene: TRBV5-4
CDR3nt: TGTGCCAGCAGCTTGGTGGTCGGGAACACCGGGGAGCTGTTTTTT
CDR3aa: CASSLVVGNTGELFF

abundance: once
d_gene: TRBD2
j_gene: TRBJ2-7
v_gene: TRBV27
CDR3nt: TGTGCCAGCAGTTTATCTACTAGCGGGAGCTCCTACGAGCAGTACTTC
CDR3aa: CASSLSTSGSSYEQYF

abundance: NA
d_gene: NA
j_gene: TRBJ2-7
v_gene: TRBV5-3
CDR3nt: TGTGCCAGAATCATTGGTCCCTCCAGACAAGCACTCTACGAGCAGTACTTC
CDR3aa: CARIIGPSRQALYEQYF

abundance: NA
d_gene: NA
j_gene: TRBJ1-6
v_gene: TRBV7-8
CDR3nt: TGTGCCAGCAGCTCGTCTACAGGACGGAGCAGTTCACCCCTCCACTTT
CDR3aa: CASSSSTGRSSSPLHF

abundance: NA
d_gene: NA
j_gene: TRBJ1-1
v_gene: TRBV4-2
CDR3nt: TGTGCCAGCAGCCAAGACAGGGACACTGAAGCTTTCTTT
CDR3aa: CASSQDRDTEAFF

abundance: NA
d_gene: NA
j_gene: TRBJ2-3
v_gene: TRBV7-3
CDR3nt: TGTGCCAGCAGCTTCTCACGGGGGACAGATACGCAGTATTTT
CDR3aa: CASSFSRGTDTQYF

abundance: NA
d_gene: TRBD1
j_gene: TRBJ2-1
v_gene: TRBV6-4
CDR3nt: TGTGCCAGCAGACACACCGGGACAGGGGGTAGTGAGCAGTTCTTC
CDR3aa: CASRHTGTGGSEQFF

abundance: NA
d_gene: NA
j_gene: TRBJ1-3
v_gene: TRBV10-3
CDR3nt: TGTGCCATCAGTGACCCAGGGGCTGCTGCTGGAAACACCATATATTTT
CDR3aa: CAISDPGAAAGNTIYF

abundance: NA
d_gene: NA
j_gene: TRBJ1-2
v_gene: TRBV7-2
CDR3nt: TGTGCCAGCAGCTTAACCGGGGGGAACTATGGCTACACCTTC
CDR3aa: CASSLTGGNYGYTF

abundance: few
d_gene: NA
j_gene: TRBJ2-2
v_gene: TRBV6-1
CDR3nt: TGTGCCAGCAGTGAAAATCCCCTCGGGAGTTACACCGGGGAGCTGTTTTTT
CDR3aa: CASSENPLGSYTGELFF

abundance: NA
d_gene: TRBD2
j_gene: TRBJ2-7
v_gene: TRBV19
CDR3nt: TGTGCCAGTAGTATAGCAGGGGCGGGAGGAATTTCCGAGCAGTACTTC
CDR3aa: CASSIAGAGGISEQYF

abundance: NA
d_gene: TRBD2
j_gene: TRBJ2-1
v_gene: TRBV7-2
CDR3nt: TGTGCCAGCGTCGGCGGGAGGGCAAGATGGAATGAGCAGTTCTTC
CDR3aa: CASVGGRARWNEQFF

abundance: once
d_gene: NA
j_gene: TRBJ1-5
v_gene: TRBV19
CDR3nt: TGTGCCAGTAGTATACAGATTTCCAATCAGCCCCAGCATTTT
CDR3aa: CASSIQISNQPQHF

abundance: once
d_gene: NA
j_gene: TRBJ1-3
v_gene: TRBV9
CDR3nt: TGTGCCAGCAGCCCCAGGGTTCACTCTGGAAACACCATATATTTT
CDR3aa: CASSPRVHSGNTIYF

abundance: NA
d_gene: NA
j_gene: TRBJ1-5
v_gene: TRBV15
CDR3nt: TGTGCCACCAGCAGAGATTACCGGACACCTGGGAATCAGCCCCAGCATTTT
CDR3aa: CATSRDYRTPGNQPQHF

abundance: NA
d_gene: NA
j_gene: TRBJ2-1
v_gene: TRBV28
CDR3nt: TGTGCCAGCAGTCCCCCGATGCCGCACCCCTTGAGGCAGTTCTTC
CDR3aa: CASSPPMPHPLRQFF